The 29 T cell receptor beta chains listed next were all sequenced from one sample in a study of T cell responses to AZD1222 COVID-19 vaccine. TCRdb's copy holds only in-frame clones and misses some; the assay was immunoSEQ multiplex PCR. The repertoire holds 180,000 or so clones, with about 92% as singletons. Source: peripheral blood, taken 28 days after the second AZD1222 dose. Receptors originate from an adult who received the AZD1222 COVID-19 vaccine.

The chain employs TRBV4-1 and TRBJ1-3, with D possibly matching TRBD1 (6 bases). The CDR3 extends over 15 amino acids. V dropped 1 base and J dropped 4 bases, with 11 bases sitting between them. Per germline, CDR1 MGHRA and CDR2 YSYEKL. The CDR3 DNA reads TGCGCCAGCAGCCAAGGCAGGGGTCGGGGAAACACCATATATTTT. It codes for CASSQGRGRGNTIYF.

V is TRBV24-1 and J is TRBJ2-2, with TRBD2 matching 9 bases. V lost 1 base, J lost 7 bases, and 12 bases stayed unmatched. Germline V gene data show CDR1 as KGHDR and CDR2 as SFDVKD. The CDR3 consists of 18 residues. The CDR3: CATSDFFAGGPDIGELFF. The CDR3 nucleotides are TGTGCCACCAGTGATTTTTTCGCGGGAGGGCCGGATATCGGGGAGCTGTTTTTT.

This chain uses TRBV18 with TRBJ2-7; TRBD1 aligns across 7 bases. V lost 4 bases and J lost 3; bases outside the gene matches: 0. Germline CDR1 is KGHSH and CDR2 is LQKENI. There are 12 residues in the CDR3. The CDR3 sequence: CASSRDSYEQYF. The CDR3 DNA sequence: TGTGCCAGCTCACGGGACAGCTACGAGCAGTACTTC. The full variable domain, with the rest looked up from reference TRBV18 and TRBJ2-7, is NAGVMQNPRHLVRRRGQEARLRCSPMKGHSHVYWYRQLPEEGLKFMVYLQKENIIDESGMPKERFSAEFPKEGPSILRIQQVVRGDSAAYFCASSRDSYEQYFGPGTRLTVT.

The chain has TRBV7-2 and TRBJ1-4; D gene unclear. The CDR3 is made up of 15 amino acids. The germline V gene has CDR1 SGHTA and CDR2 FQGNSA. V gave up 3 bases and J gave up 7 bases, with 15 bases separating them. The CDR3 spells CASSLGEIVGEKLFF. Here the CDR3 DNA reads TGTGCCAGCAGCTTGGGTGAGATAGTAGGTGAAAAACTGTTTTTT.

This clone has just a few counts. The chain links TRBV4-1 to TRBJ2-2; D uncertain. Trimming left V 1 base short and J 8 bases short, with 8 bases between. CDR1 is MGHRA and CDR2 is YSYEKL in the germline V gene. The CDR3 loop spans 13 amino acids. The CDR3 nucleotides are TGCGCCAGCAGCCAAGCCCATTTTGGGGAGCTGTTTTTT. Translating it yields CASSQAHFGELFF.

The rearrangement uses TRBV6-5 and TRBJ1-6, with 8 bases that match TRBD1. J was trimmed by 7 bases and V by 6 bases; bases with no gene match: 8. The CDR3 has 15 residues. Germline assignment: CDR1 MNHEY and CDR2 SVGAGI. As DNA, the CDR3 is TGTGCCAGCAGGGTGGACAGGGTCAACAATTCACCCCTCCACTTT. Translating gives CASRVDRVNNSPLHF.

This sequence joins TRBV5-4 and TRBJ2-1, with 11 positions matching TRBD2. V dropped 1 base and J dropped 6; count of bases not matched to a gene: 9. The V gene's germline CDR1 is SGHNT and CDR2 YYREEE (reference sequence). This CDR3 contains 17 residues. DNA of the CDR3: TGTGCCAGCAGCTTGACCTTACTAGCGGGGGACCTCAATGAGCAGTTCTTC. Its protein is CASSLTLLAGDLNEQFF.

This rearrangement joins TRBV11-2 to TRBJ2-7; D remains unclear. The CDR3 length is 15 residues. The germline CDR1 and CDR2 sequences are SGHAT and FQNNGV. Trimming removed 5 bases from V and 3 bases from J, with 17 bases in between. CDR3 DNA: TGTGCCAGCAGCCCTTTGACGTCGGACGTCTACGAGCAGTACTTC. This encodes CASSPLTSDVYEQYF.

The chain joins TRBV6-5 to TRBJ2-3; weak D call: TRBD2 (7 bases). The germline V gene encodes CDR1 MNHEY and CDR2 SVGAGI. This CDR3 has 14 residues. The V end was cut by 2 bases, the J end by 6 bases, with 12 bases between. The CDR3 sequence: CASSYLKGGDTQYF. The CDR3 DNA follows: TGTGCCAGCAGTTACCTAAAGGGGGGGGATACGCAGTATTTT.

The genes are TRBV29-1 and TRBJ1-1; D is unresolved. Trimming stripped 4 bases from V and 1 base from J, with 13 bases between. Germline V gene data show CDR1 as SQVTM and CDR2 as ANQGSEA. The CDR3 covers 14 residues. The chain's CDR3 is CSVVPYQANTEAFF. CDR3 DNA sequence: TGCAGCGTTGTCCCATATCAGGCGAACACTGAAGCTTTCTTT.

The rearrangement links TRBV18 to TRBJ1-1; 7 nucleotides agree with TRBD1. Germline trimming cut 6 bases from V and 1 base from J; bases unmatched to any gene: 14. The CDR3 length is 17 residues. Germline CDR1 is KGHSH and CDR2 is LQKENI. The CDR3 DNA reads TGTGCCAGCTCCTCACAAAGGGGGCTTAGTTCGAACACTGAAGCTTTCTTT. This translates into CASSSQRGLSSNTEAFF.

The chain uses TRBV11-2 and TRBJ2-3, with D possibly matching TRBD2 (5 bases). V gave up 2 bases and J gave up 2 bases, with 17 bases separating them. Germline-derived CDR1 and CDR2 are SGHAT and FQNNGV. CDR3 size: 17 residues. The CDR3: CASSLRPDSNYTDTQYF. CDR3 coding DNA: TGTGCCAGCAGCTTACGTCCGGACTCCAACTACACAGATACGCAGTATTTT. Complete variable domain (other parts from reference TRBV11-2 and TRBJ2-3): EAGVAQSPRYKIIEKRQSVAFWCNPISGHATLYWYQQILGQGPKLLIQFQNNGVVDDSQLPKDRFSAERLKGVDSTLKIQPAKLEDSAVYLCASSLRPDSNYTDTQYFGPGTRLTVL.

The V and J genes are TRBV10-2 and TRBJ2-7; 7 positions match TRBD1. CDR3 size: 14 residues. Trimming cost V 6 bases and J 3 bases; bases outside gene matches: 8. The germline V gene encodes CDR1 WSHSY and CDR2 SAAADI. Here the CDR3 DNA reads TGCGCCAGCAGCCCCCGGGACAGCTTCTACGAGCAGTACTTC. Translating it yields CASSPRDSFYEQYF.

This sequence joins TRBV19 and TRBJ2-3, with D uncertain. The germline V gene encodes CDR1 LNHDA and CDR2 SQIVND (reference sequence). V was clipped by 5 bases and J by 1 base, with 7 bases between them. The CDR3 has 13 residues. DNA of the CDR3: TGTGCCAGTAGTGCCCAAGGCACAGATACGCAGTATTTT. Protein: CASSAQGTDTQYF.

This chain uses TRBV10-3 with TRBJ1-1; D is possibly TRBD1 (5 bases). Germline V gene lookup returns CDR1 ENHRY and CDR2 SYGVKD. Trimming left V 0 bases short and J 0 bases short, with 8 bases between. The CDR3 is 15 residues long. CDR3 DNA: TGTGCCATCAGTGAGTCTGGGGGTATGAACACTGAAGCTTTCTTT. This codes for CAISESGGMNTEAFF.

V and J are TRBV4-1 and TRBJ1-1; no definite D call. Looked up from germline, CDR1 is MGHRA and CDR2 is YSYEKL. The length of the CDR3 is 15 residues. V was trimmed by 0 bases and J by 3 bases, leaving 11 bases between them. CDR3 sequence: CASSQEEGMHTEAFF. CDR3 sequence (DNA): TGCGCCAGCAGCCAAGAAGAGGGAATGCACACTGAAGCTTTCTTT.

The chain couples TRBV19 to TRBJ1-2, with TRBD1 identical over 9 bases. CDR3 length: 15 amino acids. Germline lookup yields CDR1 LNHDA and CDR2 SQIVND (reference sequence). The ends lost 4 bases at V and 6 bases at J; junction bases unmatched: 9. In DNA form, the CDR3 reads TGTGCCAGTAGTACCCCGGGACAGGGACTTAATGGCTACACCTTC. Protein: CASSTPGQGLNGYTF.

V and J are TRBV19 and TRBJ1-5, with 7 bases identical to TRBD1. In germline, CDR1 is LNHDA, CDR2 SQIVND (reference sequence). This CDR3 has 18 residues. Unmatched junction bases numbered 11, after V lost 1 base and J lost 2 bases. CDR3 coding DNA: TGTGCCAGTAGTATAGCCCTTTACAGGGGACGGGGCAATCAGCCCCAGCATTTT. Translated: CASSIALYRGRGNQPQHF.

This clone has only one observation. CDR3 nucleotide sequence: TGTGCCAGCAAAGTCGGAGGTGGGACCGGGGAGCTGTTTTTT. Translated: CASKVGGGTGELFF. This chain uses TRBV27 with TRBJ2-2; D perhaps matches TRBD2 (5 bases). The CDR3 spans 14 residues. Germline CDR1 is MNHEY and CDR2 is SMNVEV (reference sequence). The V end was cut by 7 bases, the J end by 5 bases, with 14 bases between.

This rearrangement joins TRBV2 to TRBJ2-7; tentative D call: TRBD2 (5 bases). V was clipped by 3 bases and J by 2 bases, with 14 bases between them. This CDR3 has 15 amino acids. The V gene's germline CDR1 is SNHLY and CDR2 FYNNEI. CDR3 nucleotides: TGTGCCAGCAGTGACCTGGCGAGCGGTCCCTACGAGCAGTACTTC. This sequence encodes CASSDLASGPYEQYF.

The V gene is TRBV7-6, the J gene TRBJ2-1; D gene ambiguous. This CDR3 contains 14 residues. Germline V gene lookup returns CDR1 SGHVS and CDR2 FNYEAQ. V lost 1 base, J lost 5 bases, and 9 bases lay in between. CDR3 sequence reads: CASSLVARDNEQFF. CDR3 bases: TGTGCCAGCAGCTTAGTAGCCCGCGACAATGAGCAGTTCTTC. The full variable domain, with the rest looked up from reference TRBV7-6 and TRBJ2-1, is GAGVSQSPRYKVTKRGQDVALRCDPISGHVSLYWYRQALGQGPEFLTYFNYEAQQDKSGLPNDRFSAERPEGSISTLTIQRTEQRDSAMYRCASSLVARDNEQFFGPGTRLTVL.

This clone is a singleton in its sample. This chain uses TRBV6-2 or TRBV6-3 with TRBJ2-1; 9 bases line up with TRBD2. The CDR3 consists of 17 residues. Germline V gene data show CDR1 as MNHEY and CDR2 as SVGEGT. V shed 4 bases, J shed 2 bases, and the junction held 9 bases outside the gene matches. Here the CDR3 reads CASSFHISGGAYNEQFF. CDR3 DNA: TGTGCCAGCAGTTTTCATATTAGCGGGGGAGCCTACAATGAGCAGTTCTTC.

The chain carries TRBV15 and TRBJ2-2, with 8 bases identical to TRBD1. Germline V CDR1 and CDR2: LNHNV, YYDKDF (reference sequence). The CDR3 contains 18 residues. Trimming at V came to 0 bases and at J to 2 bases, leaving 8 bases not matched to a gene. The CDR3 DNA is TGTGCCACCAGCAGAGATCGGGACAGGAGACCCAACACCGGGGAGCTGTTTTTT. Translating gives CATSRDRDRRPNTGELFF.

The chain combines TRBV7-2 with TRBJ2-3; tentative D call: TRBD2 (7 bases). Germline CDR1 SGHTA, CDR2 FQGNSA. Trimming left V 1 base short and J 4 bases short, with 15 bases between. The CDR3 length is 16 residues. CDR3 region: CASSLVPAGAADTQYF. The CDR3 coding sequence is TGTGCCAGCAGCTTAGTTCCTGCGGGGGCGGCAGATACGCAGTATTTT.

The CDR3: CSARGEGPQHF. CDR3 sequence (DNA): TGCAGTGCTAGGGGGGAAGGGCCCCAGCATTTT. The V and J genes are TRBV20-1 and TRBJ1-5, with TRBD1 as a possible D gene (5 bases). The CDR3 length is 11 residues. CDR1 is DFQATT and CDR2 is SNEGSKA in the germline V gene (reference sequence). The germline V and J ends were trimmed by 3 bases and 9 bases, with 9 bases remaining between them.

This rearrangement joins TRBV6-2 or TRBV6-3 to TRBJ1-1; possibly TRBD1 for D (6 bases). Germline CDR1 is MNHEY and CDR2 is SVGEGT. V was cut by 5 bases and J by 5 bases, with 12 bases left in between. This CDR3 is 13 amino acids long. CDR3 region: CASSLRGGTEAFF. CDR3 nucleotides: TGTGCCAGCAGTCTCAGGGGTGGGACTGAAGCTTTCTTT.

This rearrangement joins TRBV11-2 to TRBJ1-4; no reliable D call. Trimming pared 0 bases from V and 4 bases from J, leaving 12 bases between. This CDR3 is built from 16 residues. Germline V CDR1 and CDR2: SGHAT, FQNNGV. The CDR3 nucleotides read TGTGCCAGCAGCTTAGATCCGAGAGCTCTTAATGAAAAACTGTTTTTT. Translation gives CASSLDPRALNEKLFF.

The chain is built from TRBV5-4 and TRBJ1-2; tentatively, D is TRBD1 (6 bases). The germline V and J ends were trimmed by 4 bases and 4 bases, with 11 bases remaining between them. Germline loops: CDR1 SGHNT, CDR2 YYREEE (reference sequence). There are 13 residues in the CDR3. The CDR3 region is CASSPGVGYGYTF. CDR3 nucleotides: TGTGCCAGCAGCCCAGGGGTGGGCTATGGCTACACCTTC.

In DNA form, the CDR3 reads TGTGCTAGTGGTCTCGCCCATATCCTGAACACTGAAGCTTTCTTT. Residues: CASGLAHILNTEAFF. The chain is built from TRBV12-5 and TRBJ1-1; D is unclear. V was trimmed by 5 bases and J by 0 bases, leaving 13 bases between them. Germline CDR1 is LGHNT and CDR2 is FRNRAP. This CDR3 region has 15 residues.